This is a list of T cell receptor beta chains from one sample in a study of regulatory T cells in long-lasting Graves disease. TCRdb re-called the multiplex PCR reads with MiXCR, one entry per CDR3 protein. The repertoire holds 400,000 to 500,000 distinct CDR3 sequences, roughly 23% seen once, with roughly an eighth in the top ten. The input for sequencing was peripheral blood mononuclear cells (PBMCs), taken when the disease was refractory, from a patient treated with antithyroid drugs. The receptors shown here come from a female donor with Graves disease. CDR3s include the opening cysteine and the closing phenylalanine or tryptophan. Rows may omit the clone size; those that give it use once, few, many or a size class.

>TRBJ2-7|TRBV3-1|.
CASSQMDRYYEQYF
>TRBJ2-6|TRBV27|many
CASSFRDGANVLTF
>TRBJ2-5|TRBV19|.
CASSTPHRGTQETQYF
>TRBJ2-5|TRBV10-3|many
CAISESRETQYF
>TRBJ1-1|TRBV5-4|.
CASSLVGRANTEAFF
>TRBJ1-4|TRBV7-9|many
CASSLWTGNEKLFF
>TRBJ2-7|TRBV25-1|many
CASSEGTTSYEQYF
>TRBJ1-2|TRBV4-1|few
CASSQYGEDYGYTF
>TRBJ2-2|TRBV20-1|many
CSARVASGRANTGELFF
>TRBJ2-2|TRBV12-3/TRBV12-4|few
CASSLHLGELFF
>TRBJ2-2|TRBV3-1|.
CASSQGLAGGELFF
>TRBJ2-7|TRBV6-5|.
CASSYWTESYEQYF
>TRBJ1-4|TRBV4-2|.
CASSQSEGGEFVEKLFF
>TRBJ2-1|TRBV5-1|.
CASSPLGAGDLIDEQFF
>TRBJ1-1|TRBV11-2|many
CASSSTLQGGNTEAFF